The 9 T cell receptor beta chains presented below share a single source sample, sequenced in a study of T cells in localized non-small cell lung cancer. The table came from immunoSEQ multiplex PCR; TCRdb's copy has only in-frame clones and leaves some out. This sample has 20,000 to 25,000 clones, with 87% found just once. The source material was PBMCs, sampled before any cancer treatment. All receptors come from a man between 40 and 70 years old with stage II squamous cell lung carcinoma.

The chain couples TRBV19 to TRBJ1-5; 8 bases fit TRBD1. Germline V CDR1 and CDR2: LNHDA, SQIVND (reference sequence). The junction had 13 bases not matched to a gene; V was cut back by 7 bases and J by 5 bases. There are 16 residues in the CDR3. The CDR3 sequence is CASTPNPDRGHQPQHF. The CDR3 nucleotides read TGTGCCAGTACCCCAAACCCCGACAGGGGCCATCAGCCCCAGCATTTT.

The sample holds a few counts of this clone. V and J are TRBV5-1 and TRBJ2-7, with 9 nucleotides matching TRBD1. V lost 4 bases and J lost 5; bases outside the gene matches: 10. This CDR3 has 15 residues. In germline, CDR1 is SGHRS, CDR2 YFSETQ. For the CDR3, the DNA is TGCGCCAGCAGCGCTTCACAGGGGGCGGACAACGAGCAGTACTTC. Amino acids: CASSASQGADNEQYF. The full variable domain, with the rest looked up from reference TRBV5-1 and TRBJ2-7, is KAGVTQTPRYLIKTRGQQVTLSCSPISGHRSVSWYQQTPGQGLQFLFEYFSETQRNKGNFPGRFSGRQFSNSRSEMNVSTLELGDSALYLCASSASQGADNEQYFGPGTRLTVT.

The chain uses TRBV9 and TRBJ2-1; TRBD2 matches at 7 bases. The CDR3 has 15 amino acids. Trimming at V came to 2 bases and at J to 7 bases, leaving 9 bases not matched to a gene. In germline, CDR1 is SGDLS, CDR2 YYNGEE. CDR3 coding DNA: TGTGCCAGCAGCGTCCTTAGCGGGCCCCGTAATGAGCAGTTCTTC. It encodes CASSVLSGPRNEQFF.

The CDR3 loop reads CAQIGDSNQPQHF. The DNA for the CDR3 is TGTGCTCAAATCGGGGATAGCAATCAGCCCCAGCATTTT. The chain carries TRBV30 and TRBJ1-5; D remains ambiguous. CDR1 and CDR2 (germline): GTSNPN, SVGIG (reference sequence). CDR3 length: 13 residues.

This chain joins TRBV4-3 and TRBJ2-1; 12 nucleotides line up with TRBD1. Germline CDR1 LGHNA, CDR2 YSLEER. The CDR3 is 22 amino acids. J gave up 3 bases and V 0 bases, and 18 bases lay outside the gene matches. The CDR3 bases are TGCGCCAGCAGCCAAGATCGGTGGGGGACAGGGGGCCACATGGGGCACTACAATGAGCAGTTCTTC. Translation gives CASSQDRWGTGGHMGHYNEQFF.

The rearrangement joins TRBV11-2 to TRBJ2-1; 13 bases are a match to TRBD2. CDR1 is SGHAT, CDR2 FQNNGV, per germline. This CDR3 has 19 residues. With V trimmed by 0 bases and J by 0 bases, 5 bases remained unmatched. The CDR3 is CASSLDTLAGGLSYNEQFF. The CDR3 DNA is TGTGCCAGCAGCTTAGACACACTAGCGGGAGGGCTCTCCTACAATGAGCAGTTCTTC.

This clone has only a few counts. The rearrangement links TRBV6-6 to TRBJ1-1, with D unresolved. The CDR3 is 15 amino acids. Germline V gene data show CDR1 as MNHNY and CDR2 as SVGAGI (reference sequence). Between the trimmed V and J ends, which lost 0 bases and 5 bases, there was a span of 13 bases. CDR3: CASSYSRELGTEAFF. The CDR3 coding sequence is TGTGCCAGCAGTTACTCGAGGGAGCTTGGGACTGAAGCTTTCTTT.

This clone has more than one count but fewer than ten. The chain joins TRBV12-5 to TRBJ2-2; 11 bases map to TRBD2. V trimming: 1 base; J trimming: 5 bases; junction bases outside the gene matches: 15. The CDR3 is 20 amino acids. Germline V gives CDR1 LGHNT, CDR2 FRNRAP. The CDR3 nucleotides read TGTGCTAGTGGTTTGGCCTCCTTACTAGCGGGAGTGAGAAAGACCGGGGAGCTGTTTTTT. Its protein is CASGLASLLAGVRKTGELFF.

This clone was seen a handful of times. The CDR3 DNA sequence: TGTGCCTGGAGTGAGGGTGAGGGTGGCTACACCTTC. Its translation: CAWSEGEGGYTF. This sequence joins TRBV30 and TRBJ1-2; D unclear. CDR1 is GTSNPN and CDR2 is SVGIG in the germline V gene (reference sequence). CDR3 size: 12 residues. The V end lost 1 base, the J end lost 7 bases, and 10 bases lay between the germline ends.